Below are 17 T cell receptor beta chains sequenced from a single sample in a study of blood T cell repertoires in COVID-19. Repertoires were generated with immunoSEQ multiplex PCR, while TCRdb's copy carries only in-frame clones and drops some. Among under 70,000 clones, around 86% were seen once, and the ten largest hold roughly a tenth. Source material: peripheral blood. The source is a young woman with acute or convalescent COVID-19.

The chain combines TRBV2 with TRBJ1-5; possibly TRBD1 for D (5 bases). The CDR3 is made up of 13 amino acids. Trimming removed 5 bases from V and 7 bases from J, with 12 bases in between. From germline, CDR1 is SNHLY and CDR2 FYNNEI. In nucleotides, the CDR3 is TGTGCCAGCAGTAGGGGAGGCGGGCAGCCCCAGCATTTT. It translates to CASSRGGGQPQHF.

The V gene is TRBV5-6, the J gene TRBJ2-5, with D possibly being TRBD1 (5 bases). With 4 bases removed from V and 2 bases from J, the gap between germline ends came to 12 bases. Per germline, CDR1 SGHDT and CDR2 YYEEEE. The CDR3 is 14 amino acids. The CDR3: CASSAWTYQETQYF. The CDR3 region has the DNA TGTGCCAGCAGCGCGTGGACATATCAAGAGACCCAGTACTTC.

CDR3: CASRPRLTGSFADTQYF. Here the CDR3 DNA reads TGCGCCAGCAGACCAAGGCTCACAGGGTCTTTCGCAGATACGCAGTATTTT. This sequence joins TRBV4-1 and TRBJ2-3; D might be TRBD1 (6 bases). Per the germline V gene, CDR1 is MGHRA and CDR2 is YSYEKL. Trimming cost V 6 bases and J 4 bases, with 23 bases left between them. The CDR3 is 17 amino acids.

The CDR3 sequence: CAGRQGGNTIYF. In DNA form, the CDR3 reads TGTGCCGGACGACAGGGAGGAAACACCATATATTTT. This rearrangement joins TRBV12-3 or TRBV12-4 to TRBJ1-3, with 7 bases fitting TRBD1. V shed 11 bases, J shed 4 bases, and the junction held 5 bases outside the gene matches. The CDR3 contains 12 residues.

The V call is TRBV28, the J call TRBJ1-4; possible D gene TRBD1, 6 bases. Germline-derived CDR1 and CDR2 are MDHEN and SYDVKM. Trimming left V 7 bases short and J 8 bases short, with 11 bases between. The CDR3 is 12 residues long. CDR3 sequence: CASNTGLEKLFF. DNA for the CDR3: TGTGCCAGCAACACAGGGTTGGAAAAACTGTTTTTT.

This clone was seen only once. CDR3 sequence reads: CASSQANSPGETQYF. In DNA form, the CDR3 reads TGCGCCAGCAGCCAAGCAAATTCACCGGGTGAGACCCAGTACTTC. The chain has TRBV4-1 and TRBJ2-5; D ambiguous. In germline, CDR1 is MGHRA, CDR2 YSYEKL. The CDR3 loop spans 15 amino acids. Trimming stripped 1 base from V and 5 bases from J, with 14 bases between.

This chain connects TRBV18 to TRBJ1-5; 8 bases map to TRBD1. The CDR3 consists of 18 residues. J was trimmed by 0 bases and V by 2 bases; bases with no gene match: 9. CDR1 is KGHSH and CDR2 is LQKENI in the germline V gene. The CDR3 DNA is TGTGCCAGCTCACCAGGGACAGGATCAATATATAGCAATCAGCCCCAGCATTTT. It encodes CASSPGTGSIYSNQPQHF.

The chain joins TRBV6-5 to TRBJ1-2, with 7 nucleotides matching TRBD1. Germline-derived CDR1 and CDR2 are MNHEY and SVGAGI. With V trimmed by 6 bases and J by 3 bases, 7 bases remained unmatched. The CDR3 covers 14 residues. The CDR3 protein is CASRDRRLDYGYTF. Written as DNA, the CDR3 is TGTGCCAGCAGGGACAGGCGTCTCGACTATGGCTACACCTTC.

The chain links TRBV7-2 to TRBJ2-1, with 8 bases lining up with TRBD2. CDR3 length: 16 residues. The J segment lost 2 bases and the V segment lost 2 bases, leaving 5 bases of the junction unmatched. Germline V gene lookup returns CDR1 SGHTA and CDR2 FQGNSA. In nucleotides, the CDR3 is TGTGCCAGCAGCTTAATGCCGGGGGGGACCTACAATGAGCAGTTCTTC. Translated, it gives CASSLMPGGTYNEQFF.

The CDR3 reads CASSYMGRGQGADTQYF. The CDR3 bases are TGTGCCAGCAGTTACATGGGACGGGGACAGGGAGCCGATACGCAGTATTTT. The rearrangement joins TRBV28 to TRBJ2-3; TRBD1 agrees at 9 bases. The CDR3 covers 17 residues. CDR1 is MDHEN, CDR2 SYDVKM, per germline. The V and J ends lost 4 bases and 6 bases, in that order; junction bases with no gene match: 14.

The rearrangement joins TRBV6-4 to TRBJ2-7; TRBD2 is a possible D gene (5 bases). Germline CDR1 MRHNA, CDR2 SNTAGT. The CDR3 sequence is 14 residues long. The V end lost 2 bases, the J end lost 6 bases, and 14 bases lay between the germline ends. The CDR3 here is CASSDPHHRGEQYF. The CDR3, as DNA: TGTGCCAGCAGTGACCCCCATCATCGGGGCGAGCAGTACTTC.

The chain recombines TRBV5-1 with TRBJ1-2; possible D gene TRBD1, 6 bases. CDR3 length: 13 amino acids. Germline CDR1 SGHRS, CDR2 YFSETQ. The V end was cut by 5 bases, the J end by 0 bases, with 8 bases between. The CDR3 spells CASRTGANYGYTF. CDR3 in DNA: TGCGCCAGCAGGACAGGAGCTAACTATGGCTACACCTTC.

This clone was recorded a few times. The chain couples TRBV28 to TRBJ1-2; a weak D match, TRBD1 (5 bases). Germline lookup yields CDR1 MDHEN and CDR2 SYDVKM. CDR3 length equals 14 residues. V lost 3 bases and J 2 bases, leaving 10 bases between the germline ends. The CDR3 sequence: CASSFWGLNYGYTF. CDR3 DNA: TGTGCCAGCAGTTTTTGGGGACTCAACTATGGCTACACCTTC.

This rearrangement joins TRBV2 to TRBJ2-7; 15 bases match TRBD2. The CDR3 has 19 residues. The V gene end was trimmed by 5 bases and the J gene end by 2 bases; junction bases not matched to a gene: 13. Per the germline V gene, CDR1 is SNHLY and CDR2 is FYNNEI. The CDR3 here is CASSYLGTSGGPTTYEQYF. For the CDR3, the DNA is TGTGCCAGCAGTTACCTTGGGACTAGCGGGGGGCCAACCACCTACGAGCAGTACTTC.

J is TRBJ1-1 and V is TRBV10-2; 7 nucleotides agree with TRBD1. Losses at the gene ends were 4 bases for V and 9 bases for J; bases not matched to a gene: 8. The CDR3 has 13 amino acids. Looked up from germline, CDR1 is WSHSY and CDR2 is SAAADI. The chain's CDR3 is CASSASGTAKAFF. CDR3 in DNA: TGCGCCAGCAGTGCCTCCGGGACAGCGAAAGCTTTCTTT.

The V call is TRBV5-1, the J call TRBJ2-1; TRBD1 agrees at 11 bases. The CDR3 is 17 residues long. Germline CDR1 is SGHRS and CDR2 is YFSETQ. V dropped 0 bases and J dropped 10; count of bases not matched to a gene: 12. In DNA, the CDR3 is TGCGCCAGCAGCTTGGCAGCCGGGACAGGGGGGTCCGGGGAGCAGTTCTTC. Protein sequence: CASSLAAGTGGSGEQFF.

The V call is TRBV6-6, the J call TRBJ1-2; 7 bases are a match to TRBD1. The CDR3 has 13 residues. Germline assignment: CDR1 MNHNY and CDR2 SVGAGI (reference sequence). Germline trimming cut 5 bases from V and 6 bases from J; bases unmatched to any gene: 6. The DNA for the CDR3 is TGTGCCAGCAGTACCGCCGGGACAGATGGCTACACCTTC. Its protein is CASSTAGTDGYTF.